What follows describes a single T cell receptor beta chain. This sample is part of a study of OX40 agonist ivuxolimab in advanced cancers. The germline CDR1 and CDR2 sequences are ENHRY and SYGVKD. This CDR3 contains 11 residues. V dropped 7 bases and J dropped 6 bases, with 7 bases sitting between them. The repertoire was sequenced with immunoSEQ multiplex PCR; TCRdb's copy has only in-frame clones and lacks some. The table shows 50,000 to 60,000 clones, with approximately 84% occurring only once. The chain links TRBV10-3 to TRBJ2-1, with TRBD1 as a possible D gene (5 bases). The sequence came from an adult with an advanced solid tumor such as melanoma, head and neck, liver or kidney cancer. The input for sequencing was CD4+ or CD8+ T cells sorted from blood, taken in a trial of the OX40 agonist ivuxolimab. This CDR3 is CAIMDINEQFF. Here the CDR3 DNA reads TGTGCCATCATGGACATCAATGAGCAGTTCTTC.